This entry concerns a single T cell receptor (beta chain). The sample comes from a study of T-cell reconstitution after alpha-beta-depleted transplantation in children. Using unique molecular identifiers, the investigators prepared the TCRbeta library. One entry per CDR3 protein results from TCRdb running MiXCR on the PCR reads. The sample shows about 400,000 distinct CDR3 sequences, about 20% of them seen only once. The germline gives CDR1 MDHEN, CDR2 SYDVKM. Trimming cost V 6 bases and J 0 bases; bases outside gene matches: 7. The CDR3 covers 16 residues. The chain recombines TRBV28 with TRBJ2-4, with 8 bases aligning to TRBD1. The receptor's source is a human donor who donated a stem cell graft to a child with acute myeloid leukemia. This specimen was PBMCs from the stem cell graft donor, taken from the stem cell graft. CDR3 sequence reads: CASSPRTGLAKNIQYF. DNA of the CDR3: TGTGCCAGCAGCCCCCGGACAGGGCTAGCCAAAAACATTCAGTACTTC.